This TCR beta chain was observed in a study of blood T cell repertoires in COVID-19. Overall study: Donors in the United States, Italy and Spain gave samples during acute or convalescent COVID-19. PBMCs, B-cell-depleted T cells, or T cells provided the cDNA or gDNA that made up the material.

CDR3 length equals 13 residues. Trimming left V 6 bases short and J 2 bases short, with 8 bases between. Sequenced by immunoSEQ multiplex PCR; TCRdb stores in-frame clones only, minus some. The profile shows 90,000 to 150,000 clones, roughly four fifths of them singletons. The sample comprised peripheral blood. The V and J genes are TRBV12-3 or TRBV12-4 and TRBJ1-5; unclear D gene. The sequence was obtained from a human donor in a cohort sampled during active COVID-19. CDR3 protein: CASSSRGNQPQHF. CDR3 in DNA: TGTGCCAGCAGCTCGAGGGGCAATCAGCCCCAGCATTTT.